Listed below are T cell receptor beta chains from one sample, sequenced in a study of cytomegalovirus exposure and HLA in healthy donors. Clones were read by immunoSEQ multiplex PCR, and TCRdb kept only the in-frame ones, dropping some. The top ten clones hold roughly 7.7% of a sample with 150,000 or so clones, around 79% of them seen once. Sequencing used PBMCs. These receptors originate from a young man in good health and CMV-seropositive. Each CDR3 is given with its conserved first and last residue. Fields, in order: J gene, clone size, V gene, D gene, CDR3 protein, CDR3 DNA. The D gene is left open where the match is weak. A row's size may be missing; if present it is once, few, many or a size class.

TRBJ2-7,-,TRBV6-5,TRBD1,CASSYSSRGLTYEQYF,TGTGCCAGCAGTTACTCGAGCAGGGGGCTCACCTACGAGCAGTACTTC
TRBJ2-7,-,TRBV9,-,CASSVAPRDSTYEQYF,TGTGCCAGCAGCGTTGCACCCCGGGACTCGACCTACGAGCAGTACTTC
TRBJ1-2,-,TRBV7-2,-,CASSLGGSSGYTF,TGTGCCAGCAGCTTAGGAGGGTCGAGCGGCTACACCTTC
TRBJ1-1,-,TRBV6-6,-,CASSYPQDGHKAFF,TGTGCCAGCAGTTACCCCCAGGATGGACACAAAGCTTTCTTT
TRBJ1-2,-,TRBV6-1,-,CASSGGGGEDYGYTF,TGTGCCAGCAGTGGCGGGGGAGGCGAGGACTATGGCTACACCTTC
TRBJ1-3,-,TRBV28,-,CASSLLQGPFSGNTIYF,TGTGCCAGCAGTTTACTCCAGGGGCCCTTCTCTGGAAACACCATATATTTT
TRBJ2-7,-,TRBV7-2,-,CASSLDEGYEQYF,TGTGCCAGCAGCTTAGATGAGGGCTACGAGCAGTACTTC
TRBJ2-1,-,TRBV10-3,TRBD1,CAISEGTGDEQFF,TGTGCCATCAGTGAGGGGACAGGGGATGAGCAGTTCTTC
TRBJ2-7,-,TRBV2,TRBD2,CASSVQGGSYEQYF,TGTGCCAGCAGTGTGCAGGGAGGGTCCTACGAGCAGTACTTC
TRBJ1-1,-,TRBV4-2,-,CASSPVSERNEAFF,TGTGCCAGCAGCCCGGTCTCGGAGAGGAATGAAGCTTTCTTT
TRBJ1-6,-,TRBV27,-,CASGTLGGKSPLHF,TGTGCCAGCGGGACCCTTGGGGGGAAGTCACCCCTCCACTTT
TRBJ1-3,-,TRBV5-5,TRBD1,CASSLQGYSGNTIYF,TGTGCCAGCAGCCTACAGGGGTACTCTGGAAACACCATATATTTT
TRBJ2-7,-,TRBV10-2,TRBD2,CASSASGGLEQYF,TGCGCCAGCAGTGCTAGCGGGGGTCTCGAGCAGTACTTC
TRBJ2-2,-,TRBV29-1,TRBD2,CSVGLAGGPGELFF,TGCAGCGTTGGACTAGCGGGAGGGCCCGGGGAGCTGTTTTTT
TRBJ1-1,-,TRBV18,-,CASSPPGATLEAFF,TGTGCCAGCTCACCTCCAGGGGCCACGCTTGAAGCTTTCTTT
TRBJ2-7,-,TRBV7-6,TRBD2,CASSFQAGAAYEQYF,TGTGCCAGCAGCTTTCAAGCGGGAGCGGCGTACGAGCAGTACTTC
TRBJ1-3,-,TRBV30,TRBD1,CAWSGSTGPGNTIYF,TGTGCCTGGAGTGGATCGACAGGGCCAGGAAACACCATATATTTT
TRBJ2-5,-,TRBV19,-,CASSIVSEETQYF,TGTGCCAGTAGTATTGTTTCCGAAGAGACCCAGTACTTC
TRBJ1-6,few,TRBV15,-,CATSRDLGDTGVTLHF,TGTGCCACCAGCAGAGATCTGGGGGACACTGGCGTTACCCTCCACTTT
TRBJ1-2,few,TRBV10-1,-,CASRRWEFYGYTF,TGCGCCAGCAGAAGGTGGGAGTTCTATGGCTACACCTTC
TRBJ2-7,-,TRBV2,TRBD2,CASSGTSGLISYEQYF,TGTGCCAGCAGTGGTACTAGCGGGCTTATCTCCTACGAGCAGTACTTC
TRBJ2-7,-,TRBV21-1,-,CASSKAYRGYEQYF,TGTGCCAGCAGCAAAGCTTACAGGGGGTACGAGCAGTACTTC
TRBJ1-2,-,TRBV5-4,-,CASSLGTGGISGYTF,TGTGCCAGCAGCTTGGGGACCGGGGGTATTTCGGGCTACACCTTC